A single sample is the source of the 14 T cell receptor beta chains below, sequenced in a study of PD-L1 blockade in urothelial cancer (dated by TCRdb to the late 2010s). The protocol used for the library was the immunoSEQ multiplex PCR assay. TCRdb provides this immuneACCESS table in a form limited to in-frame rearrangements. Some clones are lacking; in checked studies, under half of them reflect an unresolved V gene, and why the rest are absent is not known. In this sample the table shows about 50,000 clones, roughly 86% of which occur a single time. 22% of the sample is held by the ten biggest clonotypes. What this sample's time point label stands for: pretreatment peripheral blood. This material consisted of PBMCs, taken around atezolizumab (anti-PD-L1) treatment. Receptors originate from a man between 60 and 75 years old with urothelial cancer.

This clone has a single count. The rearrangement uses TRBV6-5 and TRBJ2-7; maybe TRBD1 (6 bases). CDR1 MNHEY and CDR2 SVGAGI come from the germline V gene. With 0 bases removed from V and 3 bases from J, the gap between germline ends came to 15 bases. This CDR3 region has 16 residues. In nucleotides, the CDR3 is TGTGCCAGCAGTTACTCCGGGTCAGGGGTAAGCTACGAGCAGTACTTC. This translates into CASSYSGSGVSYEQYF.

The chain carries TRBV30 and TRBJ2-7, with unresolved D. Looked up from germline, CDR1 is GTSNPN and CDR2 is SVGIG (reference sequence). V was cut by 8 bases and J by 0 bases, with 14 bases left in between. This CDR3 is 13 amino acids long. The CDR3 reads CAGLGSSSYEQYF. CDR3 nucleotide sequence: TGTGCCGGTTTGGGCAGCAGCTCCTACGAGCAGTACTTC.

This sequence joins TRBV5-5 and TRBJ2-2, with a tentative D call TRBD2 (5 bases). Trimming pared 4 bases from V and 0 bases from J, leaving 13 bases between. The germline gives CDR1 SGHKS, CDR2 YYEKEE (reference sequence). CDR3 length: 16 residues. The CDR3 reads CASSQIPGSNTGELFF. CDR3 sequence (DNA): TGTGCCAGCAGCCAAATCCCGGGATCGAACACCGGGGAGCTGTTTTTT.

The rearrangement links TRBV5-8 to TRBJ1-5; D is undetermined. The CDR3 loop spans 15 amino acids. CDR1 and CDR2 (germline): SGHTS, YDEGEE. Trimming removed 4 bases from V and 2 bases from J, with 13 bases in between. CDR3 in amino acids: CASSAGVFGNQPQHF. For the CDR3, the DNA is TGTGCCAGCAGCGCGGGCGTCTTCGGCAATCAGCCCCAGCATTTT.

The gene calls are TRBV10-1 and TRBJ1-2, with D maybe TRBD1 (5 bases). V dropped 8 bases and J dropped 2 bases, with 15 bases sitting between them. The CDR3 length is 14 residues. Germline CDR1 reads WNHNN; CDR2 reads SYGVQD (reference sequence). The CDR3 loop is CASGSVEGNYGYTF. In DNA form, the CDR3 reads TGCGCCAGCGGCTCCGTGGAGGGGAACTATGGCTACACCTTC.

The gene calls are TRBV5-1 and TRBJ1-3; D possibly corresponds to TRBD1 (5 bases). Germline V gene sequence: CDR1 SGHRS, CDR2 YFSETQ. The CDR3 sequence is 15 residues long. V was cut by 4 bases and J by 0 bases, with 11 bases left in between. The chain's CDR3 is CASSPRQNSGNTIYF. The CDR3 nucleotides are TGCGCCAGCAGCCCTCGACAGAACTCTGGAAACACCATATATTTT.

This rearrangement joins TRBV2 to TRBJ1-1, with D maybe TRBD1 (5 bases). Germline CDR1 SNHLY, CDR2 FYNNEI. V was shortened by 4 bases and J by 5 bases, with 8 bases between the two germline ends. The CDR3 contains 12 residues. CDR3 sequence: CASSAGGTEAFF. In nucleotides, the CDR3 is TGTGCCAGCAGTGCTGGGGGGACTGAAGCTTTCTTT.

The chain carries TRBV6-1 and TRBJ1-5; 9 bases are a match to TRBD1. J was trimmed by 0 bases and V by 5 bases; bases with no gene match: 2. The CDR3 spans 15 residues. From germline, CDR1 is MNHNS and CDR2 SASEGT. The CDR3 nucleotides read TGTGCCAGCAGTAGGACAGGGGATAGCAATCAGCCCCAGCATTTT. Translation gives CASSRTGDSNQPQHF.

The chain links TRBV5-1 to TRBJ2-5, with a possible D match to TRBD2 (6 bases). V lost 4 bases to trimming and J lost 3 bases, with 13 bases between them. This CDR3 has 14 residues. The V gene's germline CDR1 is SGHRS and CDR2 YFSETQ. This chain's CDR3 is CASSQPGAKETQYF. The CDR3 DNA reads as TGCGCCAGCAGCCAGCCGGGAGCGAAAGAGACCCAGTACTTC.

The chain joins TRBV13 to TRBJ2-1; the D gene is possibly TRBD1 (6 bases). The CDR3 loop spans 14 amino acids. Germline V gives CDR1 PRHDT, CDR2 FYEKMQ (reference sequence). V was cut by 5 bases and J by 0 bases, with 8 bases left in between. CDR3 in amino acids: CASSRGGSYNEQFF. CDR3 coding DNA: TGTGCCAGCAGCCGAGGGGGCTCCTACAATGAGCAGTTCTTC.

The rearrangement uses TRBV25-1 and TRBJ2-7, with 12 bases that match TRBD2. This CDR3 spans 15 amino acids. The J segment lost 2 bases and the V segment lost 8 bases, leaving 7 bases of the junction unmatched. Germline assignment: CDR1 MGHDK and CDR2 SYGVNS. DNA of the CDR3: TGTGCCAGCGGGGGGACTAGCGGGCCCACCTACGAGCAGTACTTC. It yields the protein CASGGTSGPTYEQYF.

The V and J genes are TRBV7-3 and TRBJ1-2; 9 nucleotides agree with TRBD1. The CDR3 runs 14 residues. Per the germline V gene, CDR1 is SGHTA and CDR2 is FQGTGA. V lost 5 bases to trimming and J lost 7 bases; unmatched junction nucleotides: 8. The CDR3 DNA reads as TGTGCCAGCAGCGATCGACAGGGGGATACTGGCTACACCTTC. Encoded protein: CASSDRQGDTGYTF. Drawing the rest from reference TRBV7-3 and TRBJ1-2, the complete variable domain is GAGVSQTPSNKVTEKGKYVELRCDPISGHTALYWYRQSLGQGPEFLIYFQGTGAADDSGLPNDRFFAVRPEGSVSTLKIQRTERGDSAVYLCASSDRQGDTGYTFGSGTRLTVV.

J is TRBJ1-4 and V is TRBV19; tentative D call: TRBD1 (6 bases). The CDR3 is made up of 14 amino acids. The germline CDR1 and CDR2 sequences are LNHDA and SQIVND (reference sequence). Trimming pared 10 bases from V and 7 bases from J, leaving 19 bases between. Here the CDR3 reads CATSPRGAGEKLFF. In nucleotides, the CDR3 is TGTGCCACTAGCCCACGGGGGGCGGGTGAAAAACTGTTTTTT.

This clone is medium-sized. The chain joins TRBV5-4 to TRBJ2-7; 8 nucleotides match TRBD2. This CDR3 contains 15 residues. The germline V gene encodes CDR1 SGHNT and CDR2 YYREEE (reference sequence). After removal of 3 bases from V and 4 bases from J, the junction contained 9 bases not matched to a gene. CDR3 sequence: CASSSTMTSVYEQYF. CDR3 nucleotides: TGTGCCAGCAGCTCGACCATGACTAGCGTTTACGAGCAGTACTTC.